These 25 T cell receptor beta chains were all obtained from the same sample, sequenced in a study of low-dose radiotherapy and immunotherapy resistance in tumors. Time point here: after trial treatment. Treatment meaning: LDRT plus nivolumab, ipilimumab, low-dose cyclophosphamide and aspirin (RACIN trial). cDNA synthesis used a TRAV/TRBV-specific primer set for both chains. A roughly 20-cycle PCR with a constant-region primer and V-primer adapter amplified TCRs. One entry per CDR3 protein, called by TCRdb with MiXCR from the reads. The sample has roughly 100,000 distinct CDR3 sequences; 20% to 25% are singletons. Sequences were derived from PBMCs, sampled after low-dose radiotherapy plus immunotherapy. The receptor source for this set is a female donor with ovarian cancer.

V gene TRBV11-3 combines with J gene TRBJ2-5, with a weak D call TRBD2 (5 bases). Germline CDR1 reads SGHNT; CDR2 reads YENEEA. The CDR3 is 14 amino acids. V was pared by 0 bases and J by 5 bases, with 10 bases between. The CDR3 spells CASSLEAGGETQYF. The CDR3 region has the DNA TGTGCCAGCAGCTTAGAGGCGGGCGGGGAGACCCAGTACTTC.

Turning to this clonotype: Because the CDR3's place on the DNA is in doubt, the DNA is left out and the CDR3 is given as listed by TCRdb. The genes are TRBV25-1 and TRBJ2-2; the DNA was not compared with TRBD1, the D call given in the table. Germline CDR1 is MGHDK and CDR2 is SYGVNS. A total of 19 residues make up the CDR3, ends included. The CDR3 reads CASCGTGGAFRFSGELFFF.

This clonotype was detected many times. The chain is built from TRBV6-2 or TRBV6-3 and TRBJ2-2, with TRBD1 as a possible D gene (6 bases). V was trimmed by 5 bases and J by 10 bases, leaving 17 bases between them. The CDR3 is made up of 14 amino acids. Germline lookup yields CDR1 MNHEY and CDR2 SVGEGT. The CDR3 bases are TGTGCCAGCAGTCGAACTCGACAGGCCCCGGAGCTGTTTTTT. This sequence encodes CASSRTRQAPELFF.

This clonotype showed up many times. This chain links TRBV4-1 with TRBJ2-3; the match to TRBD2 covers 9 bases. The CDR3 contains 19 residues. Germline V gene data show CDR1 as MGHRA and CDR2 as YSYEKL. The ends lost 0 bases at V and 0 bases at J; junction bases unmatched: 10. CDR3 sequence (DNA): TGCGCCAGCAGCCAAGAAATCCTGGGTACTAGCGGGAGCACAGATACGCAGTATTTT. Protein sequence: CASSQEILGTSGSTDTQYF.

This clonotype was found many times. The chain joins TRBV6-6 to TRBJ1-1, with D possibly matching TRBD1 (5 bases). V was trimmed by 8 bases and J by 5 bases, leaving 15 bases between them. Germline CDR1 is MNHNY and CDR2 is SVGAGI (reference sequence). This CDR3 region has 13 residues. For the CDR3, the DNA is TGTGCCAGCTTCCGGGGCCGGCCAACTGAAGCTTTCTTT. Amino acids: CASFRGRPTEAFF.

This clonotype has ten or more counts. The chain couples TRBV6-5 to TRBJ2-3; D gene uncertain. Deletions cut 6 bases from V and 4 bases from J, with 11 bases between. CDR3 length: 13 residues. Germline V gene sequence: CDR1 MNHEY, CDR2 SVGAGI. Here the CDR3 reads CASSHRRADTQYF. DNA for the CDR3: TGTGCCAGCAGCCACCGCCGGGCAGATACGCAGTATTTT.

There are many counts of this clonotype. V is TRBV19 and J is TRBJ1-2; unclear D gene. Germline lookup yields CDR1 LNHDA and CDR2 SQIVND (reference sequence). This CDR3 has 13 amino acids. Between the trimmed V and J ends, which lost 9 bases and 4 bases, there was a span of 15 bases. The DNA of the CDR3 is TGTGCCAGCCAAAAAGGGCATTCCTATGGCTACACCTTC. Its translation: CASQKGHSYGYTF.

This clonotype was seen at least ten times. The chain employs TRBV5-4 and TRBJ2-2; D tentatively reads TRBD1 or TRBD2 (7 bases each). From germline, CDR1 is SGHNT and CDR2 YYREEE (reference sequence). CDR3 length equals 17 residues. V was trimmed by 9 bases and J by 1 base, leaving 22 bases between them. Here the CDR3 DNA reads TGTGCCACTAAACGGCGCGGGGGACAGAGGAACACCGGGGAGCTGTTTTTT. Its protein is CATKRRGGQRNTGELFF.

In the case of this clonotype: The likely explanation is a read error, given a far larger clone one base away. CDR3 DNA: TGTGCCAGCAGTTCGGCCCCTGCCTACGAGCAGTTCTTC. Its translation is CASSSAPAYEQFF. This chain joins TRBV28 and TRBJ2-1; the D is unclear. Germline CDR1 and CDR2: MDHEN and SYDVKM. The germline V and J ends were trimmed by 4 bases and 10 bases, with 14 bases remaining between them. The CDR3 runs 13 residues.

This clonotype was detected ten times or more. The chain combines TRBV6-2 or TRBV6-3 with TRBJ2-7, with D unresolved. The length of the CDR3 is 16 residues. Trimming removed 0 bases at V and 5 bases at J, with 17 bases between. The germline V gene encodes CDR1 MNHEY and CDR2 SVGEGT. DNA for the CDR3: TGTGCCAGCAGTTACTCTGGATTACCGGGCCTCGACGAGCAGTACTTC. This encodes CASSYSGLPGLDEQYF.

This clonotype was seen at least ten times. V is TRBV29-1 and J is TRBJ2-7, with 7 bases matching TRBD1. V dropped 7 bases and J dropped 2; count of bases not matched to a gene: 11. Germline assignment: CDR1 SQVTM and CDR2 ANQGSEA. This CDR3 is built from 14 residues. The CDR3 loop reads CSATPGTETYEQYF. DNA of the CDR3: TGCAGCGCCACACCCGGGACAGAGACCTACGAGCAGTACTTC.

Turning to this clonotype: A much larger clone differs by one base, so this may be a read error. This likely comes from a read error, as the CDR3 has no conserved phenylalanine or tryptophan at its end. The V and J genes are TRBV30 and TRBJ1-1; 12 nucleotides align to TRBD1. J gave up 4 bases and V 4 bases, and 13 bases lay outside the gene matches. Germline V gene data show CDR1 as GTSNPN and CDR2 as SVGIG (reference sequence). This CDR3 is built from 17 residues. The chain's CDR3 is CAWNPGTGGTLGTEAFL. The CDR3 nucleotides read TGTGCCTGGAATCCCGGGACAGGGGGCACGCTGGGCACTGAAGCTTTCTTG.

Ten or more counts support this clonotype. This chain connects TRBV10-3 to TRBJ2-5; D is possibly TRBD1 or TRBD2 (5 bases each). From germline, CDR1 is ENHRY and CDR2 SYGVKD. The V gene lost 2 bases and the J gene lost 2 bases, with 12 bases spanning the gap. The CDR3 extends over 15 amino acids. The CDR3 loop is CAISEGAREQETQYF. The CDR3 bases are TGTGCCATCAGTGAGGGGGCAAGGGAGCAAGAGACCCAGTACTTC.

As regards this clonotype: This is likely an artifact of a read error, given a far larger clone one base away. This chain links TRBV5-3 with TRBJ1-4, with D perhaps TRBD1 (6 bases). TRBV5-3 is known as an ORF, though its function is uncertain. The CDR3 is 14 amino acids. The CDR3 loop reads CASSRSGVIEKLSF. The CDR3 bases are TGTGCCAGCAGTCGGTCAGGGGTAATTGAAAAACTGTCTTTT.

This clonotype has at least ten counts. For the CDR3, the DNA is TGTGCCAGCCGCGAAGAGCGGGGCTTCCGAGAGACCCAGTACTTC. This encodes CASREERGFRETQYF. This sequence joins TRBV2 and TRBJ2-5; 7 bases agree with TRBD2. Germline V CDR1 and CDR2: SNHLY, FYNNEI. This CDR3 spans 15 amino acids. With 8 bases clipped from V and 4 bases from J, the junction kept 13 bases outside the gene matches.

There are many counts of this clonotype. CDR3 protein: CSASPGGSNTEAFF. CDR3 in DNA: TGCAGTGCTAGCCCTGGGGGATCAAACACTGAAGCTTTCTTT. V usage is TRBV20-1 and J usage is TRBJ1-1, with D possibly TRBD1 on 5 matching bases. The V gene lost 3 bases and the J gene lost 2 bases, with 13 bases spanning the gap. Germline V gene sequence: CDR1 DFQATT, CDR2 SNEGSKA (reference sequence). The length of the CDR3 is 14 residues.

This clonotype was detected a few times. This likely stems from a read error, as it lies one base from a far larger clone. The chain combines TRBV12-3 or TRBV12-4 with TRBJ2-7; 10 bases fit TRBD2. V lost 5 bases and J lost 7; bases outside the gene matches: 11. The CDR3 consists of 15 residues. This CDR3 is CASSPRTSGYNEQYF. The CDR3, as DNA: TGTGCCAGCAGTCCAAGGACTAGCGGCTACAATGAGCAGTACTTC.

This clonotype was observed many times. This rearrangement joins TRBV7-2 to TRBJ2-3; D uncertain. CDR1 SGHTA and CDR2 FQGNSA come from the germline V gene. The CDR3 is made up of 14 amino acids. V gave up 4 bases and J gave up 2 bases, with 10 bases separating them. CDR3 sequence reads: CASSYPLDTDTQYF. For the CDR3, the DNA is TGTGCCAGCAGCTACCCTCTGGACACAGATACGCAGTATTTT.

Comment on this clonotype: This sequence may be a read error, since a much larger clone differs from it by one base. The rearrangement joins TRBV19 to TRBJ2-1, with 9 bases that match TRBD1. The junction had 8 bases not matched to a gene; V was cut back by 7 bases and J by 10 bases. This CDR3 is built from 13 residues. Per germline, CDR1 LNHDA and CDR2 SQIVND (reference sequence). This CDR3 is CASMDRGYYEQFF. DNA of the CDR3: TGTGCCAGTATGGACAGGGGTTACTACGAGCAGTTCTTC.

This clonotype has ten or more counts. Here the CDR3 reads CASSLRGRSGSGPTSTDTQYF. CDR3 nucleotide sequence: TGTGCCAGCAGTTTAAGGGGGAGGAGCGGCAGCGGGCCTACTAGCACAGATACGCAGTATTTT. V is TRBV27 and J is TRBJ2-3; the D gene could be TRBD1 or TRBD2 (6 bases each). Deletions cut 2 bases from V and 0 bases from J, with 27 bases between. CDR1 and CDR2 (germline): MNHEY, SMNVEV (reference sequence). The CDR3 runs to 21 residues.

Many counts were recorded for this clonotype. The J gene is TRBJ2-7, the V gene TRBV7-2, with no clear D. The germline V and J ends were trimmed by 1 base and 12 bases, with 13 bases remaining between them. Germline CDR1 and CDR2: SGHTA and FQGNSA. CDR3 length: 12 residues. The CDR3 nucleotides read TGTGCCAGCAGCTTAGTGGCAGGTTTCTTGTACTTC. Translated: CASSLVAGFLYF. Together with reference TRBV7-2 and TRBJ2-7, the CDR3 gives the full variable domain: GAGVSQSPSNKVTEKGKDVELRCDPISGHTALYWYRQSLGQGLEFLIYFQGNSAPDKSGLPSDRFSAERTGGSVSTLTIQRTQQEDSAVYLCASSLVAGFLYFGPGTRLTVT.

This clonotype was observed many times. The J gene is TRBJ2-7, the V gene TRBV18, with 8 bases lining up with TRBD2. Germline V gene sequence: CDR1 KGHSH, CDR2 LQKENI. This CDR3 contains 14 residues. The junction had 7 bases not matched to a gene; V was cut back by 3 bases and J by 6 bases. The CDR3 spells CASSPREGLFEQYF. Here the CDR3 DNA reads TGTGCCAGCTCACCCCGGGAGGGCCTCTTCGAGCAGTACTTC. Full variable domain (rest looked up from reference TRBV18 and TRBJ2-7): NAGVMQNPRHLVRRRGQEARLRCSPMKGHSHVYWYRQLPEEGLKFMVYLQKENIIDESGMPKERFSAEFPKEGPSILRIQQVVRGDSAAYFCASSPREGLFEQYFGPGTRLTVT.

In its sample, this clonotype was seen many times. The gene calls are TRBV28 and TRBJ2-7; the match to TRBD2 covers 9 bases. The CDR3 length is 15 residues. Germline trimming cut 6 bases from V and 3 bases from J; bases unmatched to any gene: 9. Germline V gene lookup returns CDR1 MDHEN and CDR2 SYDVKM. The CDR3 DNA reads as TGTGCCAGCAGCCCCGGGACTAGCCTTCTCTACGAGCAGTACTTC. This sequence encodes CASSPGTSLLYEQYF.

The rearrangement uses TRBV6-2 or TRBV6-3 and TRBJ1-5, with a tentative D call TRBD1 (6 bases). The CDR3 spans 17 residues. The V gene's germline CDR1 is MNHEY and CDR2 SVGEGT. The V gene lost 5 bases and the J gene lost 0 bases, with 17 bases spanning the gap. In nucleotides, the CDR3 is TGTGCCAGCAGTCGGAGCGGGGGCACTGATAGCAATCAGCCCCAGCATTTT. It is translated as CASSRSGGTDSNQPQHF.

The V gene is TRBV5-5, the J gene TRBJ1-6; D is uncertain. The germline V gene encodes CDR1 SGHKS and CDR2 YYEKEE (reference sequence). This CDR3 region has 15 residues. The V end lost 1 base, the J end lost 5 bases, and 10 bases lay between the germline ends. The CDR3: CASSLREGNNSPLHF. The CDR3 bases are TGTGCCAGCAGCTTGCGAGAGGGAAATAATTCACCCCTCCACTTT. The variable domain in full, with the rest retrieved from reference TRBV5-5 and TRBJ1-6, is DAGVTQSPTHLIKTRGQQVTLRCSPISGHKSVSWYQQVLGQGPQFIFQYYEKEERGRGNFPDRFSARQFPNYSSELNVNALLLGDSALYLCASSLREGNNSPLHFGNGTRLTVT.